The 19 T cell receptor beta chains below all came from one sample that was sequenced in a study of human T cells and chemical hapten exposure. TCRdb analysed the RACE reads with MiXCR anew, one entry per CDR3 protein. The table lists around 380,000 distinct CDR3 sequences, approximately 5.1% of them singletons. The time point here: patch test 1, 2 weeks after DPC sensitization. Treatment denoted: therapeutic diphenylcyclopropenone sensitization with weekly scalp DPC. This material consisted of whole blood, taken in connection with sensitization to the hapten diphenylcyclopropenone (DPC). All receptors come from a woman aged 45 to 65 with alopecia areata. Some clones in this sample may be carry-over from other donors' samples.

This clonotype has just a few counts. This chain joins TRBV20-1 and TRBJ2-3; tentatively, D is TRBD2 (5 bases). With 6 bases removed from V and 6 bases from J, the gap between germline ends came to 16 bases. Germline loops: CDR1 DFQATT, CDR2 SNEGSKA (reference sequence). There are 13 residues in the CDR3. CDR3 sequence: CSASTGVRDTQYF. In nucleotides, the CDR3 is TGCAGTGCATCGACCGGGGTCCGGGATACGCAGTATTTT.

This clonotype was counted many times. The chain recombines TRBV24-1 with TRBJ2-1; D gene unclear. V lost 0 bases to trimming and J lost 3 bases, with 14 bases between them. The length of the CDR3 is 17 residues. Germline V gene lookup returns CDR1 KGHDR and CDR2 SFDVKD. CDR3 region: CATSDLGPLRRYNEQFF. The CDR3 DNA reads as TGTGCCACCAGTGATTTGGGTCCCCTTCGCCGCTACAATGAGCAGTTCTTC.

J is TRBJ2-7 and V is TRBV28; 7 bases map to TRBD2. V dropped 7 bases and J dropped 4; count of bases not matched to a gene: 10. The CDR3 is 14 residues long. Per the germline V gene, CDR1 is MDHEN and CDR2 is SYDVKM. The chain's CDR3 is CASTRPGLEYEQYF. The CDR3 region has the DNA TGTGCCAGCACCCGACCCGGACTAGAATACGAGCAGTACTTC.

The sample holds a few counts of this clonotype. J is TRBJ2-5 and V is TRBV29-1; the match to TRBD2 covers 8 bases. This CDR3 region has 14 residues. Trimming cost V 6 bases and J 5 bases; bases outside gene matches: 11. The V gene's germline CDR1 is SQVTM and CDR2 ANQGSEA. In DNA form, the CDR3 reads TGCAGCGTCAACTTACTAGCGGCAATCGAGACCCAGTACTTC. It codes for CSVNLLAAIETQYF.

In its sample, this clonotype was seen many times. The CDR3 spells CASSLGGGTGRNGYTF. The CDR3 region has the DNA TGTGCCAGCAGCTTAGGCGGGGGGACAGGGAGGAATGGCTACACCTTC. The chain recombines TRBV7-6 with TRBJ1-2; 9 bases line up with TRBD1. The CDR3 length is 16 residues. Losses at the gene ends were 1 base for V and 6 bases for J; bases not matched to a gene: 9. CDR1 and CDR2 (germline): SGHVS, FNYEAQ.

In this sample, this clonotype turned up many times. The genes are TRBV5-1 and TRBJ2-1, with D perhaps TRBD1 (5 bases). CDR1 is SGHRS, CDR2 YFSETQ, per germline. The V gene lost 1 base and the J gene lost 8 bases, with 13 bases spanning the gap. The CDR3 spans 14 residues. The CDR3 region is CASSLWGSSDEQFF. The DNA for the CDR3 is TGCGCCAGCAGCTTGTGGGGCTCTTCTGATGAGCAGTTCTTC.

There are many counts of this clonotype. The chain has TRBV12-3 or TRBV12-4 and TRBJ2-7; D call uncertain. The CDR3 has 13 residues. Trimming pared 5 bases from V and 3 bases from J, leaving 11 bases between. The CDR3 region has the DNA TGTGCCAGCAGTCCCGATACCCGCTACGAGCAGTACTTC. Protein product: CASSPDTRYEQYF.

The rearrangement joins TRBV11-2 to TRBJ1-1; 7 bases match TRBD1. The length of the CDR3 is 13 residues. Germline CDR1 SGHAT, CDR2 FQNNGV. V was pared by 0 bases and J by 11 bases, with 6 bases of the junction left unmatched. The CDR3 sequence: CASSLDSRGDAFF. CDR3 nucleotide sequence: TGTGCCAGCAGCTTAGATAGCAGGGGGGACGCTTTCTTT.

This clonotype was recorded many times. This chain links TRBV7-2 with TRBJ2-7, with D perhaps TRBD1 (6 bases). Germline assignment: CDR1 SGHTA and CDR2 FQGNSA. The V end lost 3 bases, the J end lost 3 bases, and 18 bases lay between the germline ends. This CDR3 has 16 residues. The CDR3 loop is CASSFSSARGGYEQYF. The CDR3 DNA is TGTGCCAGCAGCTTCTCATCGGCCAGGGGCGGCTACGAGCAGTACTTC.

This clonotype was counted between two and nine times. The rearrangement joins TRBV6-5 to TRBJ2-1; D unclear. Germline V CDR1 and CDR2: MNHEY, SVGAGI. The V end lost 6 bases, the J end lost 4 bases, and 10 bases lay between the germline ends. CDR3 size: 13 residues. The CDR3 is CASSPNLYNEQFF. In DNA, the CDR3 is TGTGCCAGCAGCCCAAATTTATACAATGAGCAGTTCTTC.

This clonotype showed up many times. The CDR3 DNA follows: TGTGCCATCAGTGGACAGGGTTATAATTCACCCCTCCACTTT. Residues: CAISGQGYNSPLHF. The chain recombines TRBV10-3 with TRBJ1-6; 7 positions agree with TRBD1. Trimming took 4 bases from V and 4 from J; bases not matched to a gene: 1. Per the germline V gene, CDR1 is ENHRY and CDR2 is SYGVKD. The CDR3 runs 14 residues.

This clonotype was found many times. This chain links TRBV7-2 with TRBJ1-1, with a possible D match to TRBD1 (6 bases). Trimming cost V 3 bases and J 4 bases, with 9 bases left between them. Germline V gives CDR1 SGHTA, CDR2 FQGNSA. The CDR3 has 13 residues. The CDR3 protein is CASSFTGFTEAFF. CDR3 coding DNA: TGTGCCAGCAGCTTCACAGGGTTCACTGAAGCTTTCTTT. The variable domain in full, with the rest retrieved from reference TRBV7-2 and TRBJ1-1, is GAGVSQSPSNKVTEKGKDVELRCDPISGHTALYWYRQSLGQGLEFLIYFQGNSAPDKSGLPSDRFSAERTGGSVSTLTIQRTQQEDSAVYLCASSFTGFTEAFFGQGTRLTVV.

This clonotype was observed a few times. The chain recombines TRBV28 with TRBJ1-1; D is ambiguous. Germline CDR1 and CDR2: MDHEN and SYDVKM. Deletions cut 7 bases from V and 3 bases from J, with 9 bases between. The CDR3 runs to 12 residues. CDR3 sequence: CASNTEYTEAFF. The CDR3 nucleotides are TGTGCCAGCAACACTGAGTACACTGAAGCTTTCTTT.

The chain links TRBV5-1 to TRBJ2-7, with 7 bases aligning to TRBD2. V lost 4 bases to trimming and J lost 1 base; unmatched junction nucleotides: 8. From germline, CDR1 is SGHRS and CDR2 YFSETQ. The CDR3 is 15 residues long. CDR3 DNA sequence: TGCGCCAGCAGCCCGGAGCCAGCGGGGTCCTACGAGCAGTACTTC. This codes for CASSPEPAGSYEQYF.

V is TRBV28 and J is TRBJ1-3, with 7 nucleotides matching TRBD1. Per the germline V gene, CDR1 is MDHEN and CDR2 is SYDVKM. The CDR3 is 14 amino acids. Trimming removed 6 bases from V and 2 bases from J; junction bases left unmatched: 4. The CDR3: CASSRQGAGNTIYF. The CDR3 coding sequence is TGTGCCAGCAGCCGACAGGGCGCTGGAAACACCATATATTTT.

This clonotype has a count of ten or more. The chain links TRBV28 to TRBJ1-1; tentatively, D is TRBD1 (5 bases). In germline, CDR1 is MDHEN, CDR2 SYDVKM. V lost 6 bases and J 3 bases, leaving 11 bases between the germline ends. The CDR3 has 13 residues. In DNA, the CDR3 is TGTGCCAGCAGCCCCCCAGGGTACACTGAAGCTTTCTTT. Protein: CASSPPGYTEAFF.

The table lists this clonotype with a few counts. The V call is TRBV6-2 or TRBV6-3, the J call TRBJ2-1; perhaps TRBD2 as D (6 bases). The CDR3 extends over 17 amino acids. CDR1 MNHEY and CDR2 SVGEGT come from the germline V gene. Trimming stripped 7 bases from V and 0 bases from J, with 19 bases between. The CDR3 protein is CASTEDQRATSYNEQFF. DNA of the CDR3: TGTGCCAGCACCGAAGATCAGCGGGCCACCTCCTACAATGAGCAGTTCTTC.

This chain joins TRBV12-3 or TRBV12-4 and TRBJ2-1; D is unclear. The CDR3 is 15 amino acids. The V and J ends lost 4 bases and 0 bases respectively, with 10 bases between them. The CDR3 loop is CASSSGPPSYNEQFF. The CDR3 DNA reads as TGTGCCAGCAGTTCTGGACCGCCCTCCTACAATGAGCAGTTCTTC.

This clonotype has just a few counts. The chain joins TRBV6-2 or TRBV6-3 to TRBJ2-1; no clear D. Germline CDR1 MNHEY, CDR2 SVGEGT. V was shortened by 5 bases and J by 0 bases, with 14 bases between the two germline ends. This CDR3 is 16 amino acids long. The chain's CDR3 is CASSRGRASSYNEQFF. The CDR3 DNA reads as TGTGCCAGCAGTCGTGGACGGGCGAGCTCCTACAATGAGCAGTTCTTC.